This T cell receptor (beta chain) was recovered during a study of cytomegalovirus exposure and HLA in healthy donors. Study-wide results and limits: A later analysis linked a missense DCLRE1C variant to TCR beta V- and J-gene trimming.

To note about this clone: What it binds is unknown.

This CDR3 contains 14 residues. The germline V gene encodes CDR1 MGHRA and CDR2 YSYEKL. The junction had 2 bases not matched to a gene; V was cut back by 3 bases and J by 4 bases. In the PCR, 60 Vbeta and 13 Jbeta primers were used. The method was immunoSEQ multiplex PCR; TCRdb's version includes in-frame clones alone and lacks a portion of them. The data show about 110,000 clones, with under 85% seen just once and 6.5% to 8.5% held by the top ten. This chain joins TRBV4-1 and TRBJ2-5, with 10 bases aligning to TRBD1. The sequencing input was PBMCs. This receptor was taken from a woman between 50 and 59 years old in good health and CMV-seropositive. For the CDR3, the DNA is TGCGCCAGCAGCCAGACAGGGGGCGCAGAGACCCAGTACTTC. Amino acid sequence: CASSQTGGAETQYF.